The source of this T cell receptor (beta chain) is a study of T-cell memory formation after mild COVID-19. Findings of the study overall: Clones that shrank (day 15 to 85) were balanced CD4/CD8, whereas later expanders leaned CD4+. The main location of contracting CD4+ clones was CM and EM, and that of contracting CD8+ clones was EMRA. Memory from before infection featured some responding clones, which suggests cross-reactive memory joined.

This clonotype occurred a few times. The target antigen is unknown. TCRdb redid the calling of the 5' RACE reads with MiXCR, one entry per CDR3 protein. The sample carries 200,000 to 250,000 distinct CDR3 sequences, 8% to 10% recorded once. This receptor was identified in a man younger than 35 who had mild COVID-19 (a few samples of this study predate the infection). Cell type and time point are not known. Sequenced sample: PBMCs or a T cell subset sorted from them (not recorded which).

The CDR3 reads CSARGVAGFQPQHF. DNA of the CDR3: TGCAGTGCTAGAGGGGTTGCAGGGTTTCAGCCCCAGCATTTT. V usage is TRBV20-1 and J usage is TRBJ1-5, with a tentative D call TRBD1 (5 bases). V dropped 1 base and J dropped 6 bases, with 13 bases sitting between them. Germline V gives CDR1 DFQATT, CDR2 SNEGSKA (reference sequence). The CDR3 sequence is 14 residues long.